These T cell receptor beta chains were read from a single sample in a study of T cell repertoires and HLA-DP antigens. Antigens of these TCRs are unknown. Measured with immunoSEQ multiplex PCR; TCRdb has only the in-frame clones, and not every one. Here the sample spans about 73,000 clones, about 82% being singletons. Sample: CD4+ T cells from PBMCs. Receptors were obtained from a man aged 55 to 69 in good health and CMV-seronegative. Each CDR3 is given with its conserved first and last residue. Each record gives: J gene, D gene, clone size, V gene, CDR3 DNA, CDR3 protein. A D gene is named only where the DNA matches it firmly. Size tells how often a clone was seen (once, few, many) or the class of an expanded clone, and some rows leave it out.

TRBJ2-3,TRBD2,-,TRBV7-9,TGTGCCAGCGGAATGACTAGCTCCCCAGATACGCAGTATTTT,CASGMTSSPDTQYF
TRBJ1-5,-,-,TRBV7-9,TGTGCCAGCAGCTTAGGGCAGGGGAACAATCAGCCCCAGCATTTT,CASSLGQGNNQPQHF
TRBJ1-1,-,-,TRBV11-3,TGTGCCAGCAGCTTAGAAAGGTACACTGAAGCTTTCTTT,CASSLERYTEAFF
TRBJ2-7,TRBD1,-,TRBV19,TGTGCCAGTAGTACGGGGACAGGTTCAGGTCGTCAGTACTTC,CASSTGTGSGRQYF
TRBJ1-3,-,-,TRBV7-2,TGTGCCAGCAGCTTAGAATTGCCGGGCCACTCTGGAAACACCATATATTTT,CASSLELPGHSGNTIYF
TRBJ1-5,-,-,TRBV10-2,TGCGCCAGCAGCGGTACAGGGCGATTTAGCAATCAGCCCCAGCATTTT,CASSGTGRFSNQPQHF
TRBJ2-3,TRBD2,-,TRBV13,TGTGCCAGCAGCGCGCGGAGTGGGGGGGCAGATACGCAGTATTTT,CASSARSGGADTQYF
TRBJ2-2,-,-,TRBV11-2,TGTGCCAGCAGCTTGGAATTGGCGGTCCGTGGGGAGCTGTTTTTT,CASSLELAVRGELFF
TRBJ2-2,-,-,TRBV11-3,TGTGCCAGCAGCTTAGACAGGGTTGACGGGGAGCTGTTTTTT,CASSLDRVDGELFF
TRBJ1-2,TRBD1,few,TRBV5-6,TGTGCCAGCAGATCCAGACAGGGTGGCTATGGCTACACCTTC,CASRSRQGGYGYTF
TRBJ2-5,-,-,TRBV7-2,TGTGCCAGCAGCCAATCTAGGTACCAAGAGACCCAGTACTTC,CASSQSRYQETQYF
TRBJ1-1,-,-,TRBV29-1,TGCAGCGTTGAGCAGGGCCGGAACACTGAAGCTTTCTTT,CSVEQGRNTEAFF
TRBJ2-1,-,-,TRBV30,TGTGCCTGCCGTATTTATCAATTAAGGAATGAGCAGTTCTTC,CACRIYQLRNEQFF
TRBJ1-1,-,-,TRBV10-3,TGTGCCATCAGGGGAAACAGTGCCAACACTGAAGCTTTCTTT,CAIRGNSANTEAFF
TRBJ2-2,TRBD2,-,TRBV10-3,TGTGCCATCAGGATAGCGGGAGCGGGCACCGGGGAGCTGTTTTTT,CAIRIAGAGTGELFF
TRBJ1-4,TRBD1,-,TRBV28,TGTGCCAGCAGTCTCCGACAGGGGGCGGGAAAACTGTTTTTT,CASSLRQGAGKLFF
TRBJ2-3,-,-,TRBV5-4,TGTGCCAGCAGCTTCGGGGGTAGCACAGATACGCAGTATTTT,CASSFGGSTDTQYF
TRBJ2-4,TRBD1,-,TRBV9,TGTGCCAGCAGCATGGGAATGGCGGGACAGGGGCCACCACTAGCCAAAAACATTCAGTACTTC,CASSMGMAGQGPPLAKNIQYF
TRBJ1-6,-,-,TRBV5-1,TGCGCCAGCAGCTTGTATGGCAGGGCGGATTCACCCCTCCACTTT,CASSLYGRADSPLHF
TRBJ1-6,-,few,TRBV30,TGTGCCTGGAGAGGTCGTTCGGATTCACCCCTCCACTTT,CAWRGRSDSPLHF
TRBJ2-2,TRBD2,-,TRBV5-4,TGTGCCAGCAGCCAAGGACTAGCGGGGTTCGCGAACACCGGGGAGCTGTTTTTT,CASSQGLAGFANTGELFF
TRBJ2-1,TRBD1,-,TRBV19,TGTGCCAGTAGTATCCCCAGGGGGCGCAATGAGCAGTTCTTC,CASSIPRGRNEQFF
TRBJ2-5,TRBD1,once,TRBV7-3,TGTGCCAGCAGCCCTGGGACAGGGAGTTCGAAGACCCAGTACTTC,CASSPGTGSSKTQYF
TRBJ2-7,-,-,TRBV5-1,TGCGCCAGCAGCTTAGGACGGGATTCCTACGAGCAGTACTTC,CASSLGRDSYEQYF
TRBJ1-1,-,-,TRBV7-2,TGTGCCAGCAGCTTAGGGGGGAAAGTCAGGGGCCCTCCGGGGGCTTTCTTT,CASSLGGKVRGPPGAFF
TRBJ1-3,TRBD1,-,TRBV5-1,TGCGCCAGCAGCTTGCAGGGGGGCCCCTCTGGAAACACCATATATTTT,CASSLQGGPSGNTIYF
TRBJ2-2,-,-,TRBV6-5,TGTGCCAGCAGCCCGAGACAGCGGCTAGCCGGGGAGCTGTTTTTT,CASSPRQRLAGELFF